The clone carrying this TCR beta chain was found once. The J segment lost 0 bases and the V segment lost 3 bases, leaving 8 bases of the junction unmatched. From germline, CDR1 is DFQATT and CDR2 SNEGSKA (reference sequence). The CDR3 has 15 residues. The data are from a study of T-cell reconstitution after alpha-beta-depleted transplantation in children. Unique molecular identifiers were built into the TCRbeta library. MiXCR was run by TCRdb on the PCR reads, yielding one entry per CDR3 protein. The data hold some 500,000 distinct CDR3 sequences, with around 18% observed a single time. This sequence originates from a human donor who donated a stem cell graft to a child with acute lymphoblastic leukemia. The chain combines TRBV20-1 with TRBJ2-7; TRBD1 aligns across 7 bases. The specimen was PBMCs from the stem cell graft donor, collected from the stem cell graft. The CDR3 sequence is CSASPGTVLSYEQYF. CDR3 nucleotide sequence: TGCAGTGCTAGTCCCGGGACAGTCCTCTCCTACGAGCAGTACTTC.